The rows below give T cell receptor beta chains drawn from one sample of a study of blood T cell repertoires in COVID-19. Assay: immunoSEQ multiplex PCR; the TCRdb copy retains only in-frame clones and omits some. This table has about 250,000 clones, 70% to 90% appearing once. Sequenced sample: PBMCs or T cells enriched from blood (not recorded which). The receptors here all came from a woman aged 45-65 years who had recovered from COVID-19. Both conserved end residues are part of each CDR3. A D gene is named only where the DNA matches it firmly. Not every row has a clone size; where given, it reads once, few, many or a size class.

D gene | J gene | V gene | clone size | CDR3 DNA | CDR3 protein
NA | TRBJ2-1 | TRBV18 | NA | TGTGCCAGCTCACCACCGAATGGGGGCCCACACTACAATGAGCAGTTCTTC | CASSPPNGGPHYNEQFF
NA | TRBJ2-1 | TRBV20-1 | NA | TGCAGTGCTAGTGGGTTCGTCGGGGGTGTGACCTACAATGAGCAGTTCTTC | CSASGFVGGVTYNEQFF
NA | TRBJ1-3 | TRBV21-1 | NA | TGTGCCAGCAGCAAAGGTCCAGGGGGCATATCTGGAAACACCATATATTTT | CASSKGPGGISGNTIYF
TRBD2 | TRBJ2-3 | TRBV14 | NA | TGTGCCAGCAGCCTTTGGACTAGCGGAATAGATACGCAGTATTTT | CASSLWTSGIDTQYF
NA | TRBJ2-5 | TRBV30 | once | TGTGCCTGGAGTGTGGGAGGGGGGGGAGAGACCCAGTACTTC | CAWSVGGGGETQYF
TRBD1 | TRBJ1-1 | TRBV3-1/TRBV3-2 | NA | TGTGCCAGCAGCCGGAGGACAGGGGGTGCTGAAGCTTTCTTT | CASSRRTGGAEAFF
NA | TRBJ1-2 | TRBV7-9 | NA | TGTGCCAGCAGCTTTACCGGGACACCTGGAAGGAGTCAAGGCTACACCTTC | CASSFTGTPGRSQGYTF
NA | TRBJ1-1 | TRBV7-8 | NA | TGTGCCAGCAGCTTAAGGGGGGGGGAGAACACTGAAGCTTTCTTT | CASSLRGGENTEAFF
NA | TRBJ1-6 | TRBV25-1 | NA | TGTGCCAGCACCTGGGACAATAATTCACCCCTCCACTTT | CASTWDNNSPLHF
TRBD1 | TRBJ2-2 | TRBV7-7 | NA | TGTGCTAGCAGCCAGGGACAGGGGAACACCGGGGAGCTGTTTTTT | CASSQGQGNTGELFF
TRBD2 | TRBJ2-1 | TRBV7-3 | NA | TGTGCCAGCAGCTTAGGACTAGCGGGAGTGTATGAGCAGTTCTTC | CASSLGLAGVYEQFF
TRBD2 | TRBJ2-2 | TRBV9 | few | TGTGCCAGCAGCGCCCCCGGACTAGTAACCACCGGGGAGCTGTTTTTT | CASSAPGLVTTGELFF
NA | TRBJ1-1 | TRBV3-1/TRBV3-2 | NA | TGTGCCAGCAGTCAGAAACAACGCGGGGTCACTGAAGCTTTCTTT | CASSQKQRGVTEAFF
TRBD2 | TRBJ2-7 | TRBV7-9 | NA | TGTGCCAGCAGCACGCCGGGACTAGCGGGACACCGTGAGCAGTACTTC | CASSTPGLAGHREQYF
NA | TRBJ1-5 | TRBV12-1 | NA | TGTGCCAGCAGCTTTGTAGGTCAGGATAGCAATCAGCCCCAGCATTTT | CASSFVGQDSNQPQHF
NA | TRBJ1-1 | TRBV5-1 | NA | TGCGCCAGCAGCTTGGACGCGATGAACACTGAAGCTTTCTTT | CASSLDAMNTEAFF
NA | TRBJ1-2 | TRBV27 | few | TGTGCCAGCAGTCAAGCCGGGGCTAACTATGGCTACACCTTC | CASSQAGANYGYTF
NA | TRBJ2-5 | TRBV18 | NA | TGTGCCAGCTCCCTCTTGCGGTTAGCAGAGACCCAGTACTTC | CASSLLRLAETQYF
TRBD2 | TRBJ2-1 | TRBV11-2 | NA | TGTGCCAGCAGCTTAAGCGGGACTCACTACAATGAGCAGTTCTTC | CASSLSGTHYNEQFF
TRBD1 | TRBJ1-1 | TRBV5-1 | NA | TGCGCCAGCAGCTTGGATGGGGACAGGGGGCGAGGAACTGAAGCTTTCTTT | CASSLDGDRGRGTEAFF
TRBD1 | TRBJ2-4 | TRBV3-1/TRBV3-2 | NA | TGTGCCAGCAGCCTGACAGGGGGAGCCAAAAACATTCAGTACTTC | CASSLTGGAKNIQYF
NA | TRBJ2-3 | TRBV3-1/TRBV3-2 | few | TGTGCCAGCAGCCAAGAGCGGGCCAGCACAGATACGCAGTATTTT | CASSQERASTDTQYF
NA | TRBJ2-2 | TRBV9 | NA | TGTGCCAGCAGCGTAGCGGGTACGAACACCGGGGAGCTGTTTTTT | CASSVAGTNTGELFF
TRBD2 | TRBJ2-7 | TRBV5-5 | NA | TGTGCCAGCAGCTCGGGGCCGGGGGGTCACTCCTACGAGCAGTACTTC | CASSSGPGGHSYEQYF
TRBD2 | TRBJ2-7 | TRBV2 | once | TGTGCCAGCAGTGGTCTAGCGGGTTCCTACGAGCAGTACTTC | CASSGLAGSYEQYF
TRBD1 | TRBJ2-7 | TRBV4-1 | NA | TGCGCCAGCAGCCCGACCGGGACAGGATTCTACGAGCAGTACTTC | CASSPTGTGFYEQYF
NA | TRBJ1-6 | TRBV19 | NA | TGTGCCAGTAGTATAGATTTCGGGCAGGGTCGGGCACCCCTCCACTTT | CASSIDFGQGRAPLHF
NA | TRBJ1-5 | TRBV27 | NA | TGTGCCAGCAGTTTAGTGTCTGATCAGCCCCAGCATTTT | CASSLVSDQPQHF
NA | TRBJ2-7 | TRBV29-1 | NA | TGCAGCGCCGCCAGGGCGGGGTACGAGCAGTACTTC | CSAARAGYEQYF
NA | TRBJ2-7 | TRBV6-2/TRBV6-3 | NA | TGTGCCAGCAGTTGGGCTCTAAAGGCTAGGGGGGGCGCCTCCTACGAGCAGTACTTC | CASSWALKARGGASYEQYF
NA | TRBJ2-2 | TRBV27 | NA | TGTGCCAGCAGTTTGGGAGTTGGAACCGGGGAGCTGTTTTTT | CASSLGVGTGELFF
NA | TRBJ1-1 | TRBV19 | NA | TGTGCCAGTAGTAAGAGTTTCGCGAACACTGAAGCTTTCTTT | CASSKSFANTEAFF
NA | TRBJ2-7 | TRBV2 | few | TGTGCCAGCAGGGAAATCCGGGACACCCTCTACGAGCAGTACTTC | CASREIRDTLYEQYF
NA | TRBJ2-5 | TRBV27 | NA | TGTGCCAGCACCCAAGAACTAGGCCGACAAGAGACCCAGTACTTC | CASTQELGRQETQYF
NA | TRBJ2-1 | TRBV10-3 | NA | TGTGCCATCAGTGAGTCAGGAGGGATCTACAATGAGCAGTTCTTC | CAISESGGIYNEQFF
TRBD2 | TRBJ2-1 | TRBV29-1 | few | TGCAGCGCCACCAAGACTAGCGGGAGTACTAGTGAGCAGTTCTTC | CSATKTSGSTSEQFF
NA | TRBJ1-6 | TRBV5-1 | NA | TGCGCCAGCAGCTTGTCCGCGAACCCAAATTCACCCCTCCACTTT | CASSLSANPNSPLHF
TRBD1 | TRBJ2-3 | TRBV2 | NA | TGTGCCAGCAGTACCGGGACAGGGGGCATAGATACGCAGTATTTT | CASSTGTGGIDTQYF
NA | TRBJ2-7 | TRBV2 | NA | TGTGCCAGCAGTGAAGGTGGAGGGAGCGACGAGCAGTACTTC | CASSEGGGSDEQYF
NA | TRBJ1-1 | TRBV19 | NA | TGTGCCAGTAACAAGCCGGGACGGGAGGCTTTCTTT | CASNKPGREAFF
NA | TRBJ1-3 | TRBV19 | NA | TGTGCCAGTAGTTTGTCAGGGATCTCTGGAAACACCATATATTTT | CASSLSGISGNTIYF
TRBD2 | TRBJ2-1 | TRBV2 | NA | TGTGCCAGCAGATGGAGTACTAGCGGCGTTTTCGATGAGCAGTTCTTC | CASRWSTSGVFDEQFF
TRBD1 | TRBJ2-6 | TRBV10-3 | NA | TGTGCCATCAGCAGGGGGCGCACCTCTGGGGCCAACGTCCTGACTTTC | CAISRGRTSGANVLTF
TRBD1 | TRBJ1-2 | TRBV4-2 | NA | TGTGCCAGCAGCCATCTGGGACAGGCAAACTATGGCTACACCTTC | CASSHLGQANYGYTF
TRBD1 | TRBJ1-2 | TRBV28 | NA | TGTGCCAGCAGTACAGGCGGACAGGGGGCTGGTGGCTACACCTTC | CASSTGGQGAGGYTF
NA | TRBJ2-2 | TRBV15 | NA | TGTGCCACCAGCAGAGACAGGGTCGGCACCGGGGAGCTGTTTTTT | CATSRDRVGTGELFF
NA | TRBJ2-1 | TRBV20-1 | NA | TGCAGTGCTAGTCTCCAGGTAACGTCCTACAATGAGCAGTTCTTC | CSASLQVTSYNEQFF